Listed here are 19 T cell receptor beta chains from one sample, sequenced in a study of cytomegalovirus exposure and HLA in healthy donors. PCR employed 60 Vbeta and 13 Jbeta primers. Assay used: immunoSEQ multiplex PCR; TCRdb lists only in-frame clones, some missing. Here the sample spans 110,000 to 150,000 clones, roughly a tenth being singletons. The sample was PBMCs. These TCRs come from a male donor in good health and CMV-seronegative.

This chain joins TRBV5-4 and TRBJ2-5, with TRBD1 identical over 9 bases. V shed 3 bases, J shed 2 bases, and the junction held 8 bases outside the gene matches. The CDR3 is 16 amino acids. From germline, CDR1 is SGHNT and CDR2 YYREEE (reference sequence). CDR3 sequence: CASSSPGTGLQETQYF. The CDR3 DNA sequence: TGTGCCAGCAGCTCGCCGGGGACAGGGCTACAAGAGACCCAGTACTTC.

V is TRBV4-1 and J is TRBJ1-5, with D possibly matching TRBD1 (5 bases). The CDR3 is made up of 15 amino acids. Germline loops: CDR1 MGHRA, CDR2 YSYEKL. V was pared by 0 bases and J by 4 bases, with 10 bases between. The CDR3 reads CASSQEGLYNQPQHF. DNA for the CDR3: TGCGCCAGCAGCCAAGAGGGGCTGTATAATCAGCCCCAGCATTTT.

This clone has a handful of counts. CDR3 in amino acids: CASSQVQAGSYNEQFF. The CDR3 region has the DNA TGCGCCAGCAGCCAAGTACAAGCGGGCTCCTACAATGAGCAGTTCTTC. The chain links TRBV4-1 to TRBJ2-1; possible D gene TRBD2, 6 bases. Germline values: CDR1 MGHRA, CDR2 YSYEKL. This CDR3 has 16 amino acids. The V end was cut by 1 base, the J end by 0 bases, with 10 bases between.

This clone has more than one count but fewer than ten. The gene calls are TRBV29-1 and TRBJ1-4, with no clear D. CDR1 is SQVTM, CDR2 ANQGSEA, per germline. The CDR3 runs to 12 residues. V lost 7 bases, J lost 0 bases, and 6 bases lay in between. CDR3 residues: CSGGTTNEKLFF. In DNA form, the CDR3 reads TGCAGCGGAGGGACAACTAATGAAAAACTGTTTTTT.

This clone came up a few times. The V and J genes are TRBV4-3 and TRBJ1-1; 8 positions match TRBD1. CDR1 and CDR2 from the germline V gene are LGHNA and YSLEER. There are 16 residues in the CDR3. V lost 4 bases to trimming and J lost 2 bases; unmatched junction nucleotides: 9. The CDR3 spells CASSPRNAGGNTEAFF. CDR3 bases: TGCGCCAGCAGCCCACGAAATGCAGGGGGCAACACTGAAGCTTTCTTT.

This chain uses TRBV19 with TRBJ1-5, with TRBD1 matching over 7 bases. The germline V gene encodes CDR1 LNHDA and CDR2 SQIVND (reference sequence). Trimming cost V 5 bases and J 0 bases; bases outside gene matches: 4. The CDR3 consists of 15 residues. The CDR3 region is CASSRTGDSNQPQHF. The CDR3 DNA reads TGTGCCAGTAGTCGGACAGGAGATAGCAATCAGCCCCAGCATTTT.

There are a few counts of this clone. V is TRBV14 and J is TRBJ1-2; no firm D call. V was shortened by 4 bases and J by 1 base, with 7 bases between the two germline ends. The CDR3 loop spans 13 amino acids. CDR1 and CDR2 from the germline V gene are SGHDN and FVKESK. The CDR3 nucleotides are TGTGCCAGCAGCCCCGGTCGTAACTATGGCTACACCTTC. Its translation is CASSPGRNYGYTF. Using reference TRBV14 and TRBJ1-2 for the parts outside the CDR3, the full variable domain is EAGVTQFPSHSVIEKGQTVTLRCDPISGHDNLYWYRRVMGKEIKFLLHFVKESKQDESGMPNNRFLAERTGGTYSTLKVQPAELEDSGVYFCASSPGRNYGYTFGSGTRLTVV.

The chain couples TRBV10-3 to TRBJ2-1; 7 bases are shared with TRBD2. Germline lookup yields CDR1 ENHRY and CDR2 SYGVKD. CDR3 size: 17 residues. The V and J ends lost 3 bases and 0 bases, in that order; junction bases with no gene match: 8. The CDR3 region has the DNA TGTGCCATCAGTGAAGTGACTAGCCGAAGCTCCTACAATGAGCAGTTCTTC. It yields the protein CAISEVTSRSSYNEQFF.

This clone has only a few counts. The chain has TRBV5-1 and TRBJ2-3; TRBD2 aligns across 7 bases. Germline assignment: CDR1 SGHRS and CDR2 YFSETQ. The CDR3 spans 16 residues. V was clipped by 5 bases and J by 0 bases; unmatched bases: 9. The CDR3 spells CASSLPSGASTDTQYF. The DNA of the CDR3 is TGCGCCAGCAGTCTCCCTAGCGGAGCTAGCACAGATACGCAGTATTTT.

This clone was counted between two and nine times. This chain's CDR3 is CASSVDGGNTIYF. In DNA, the CDR3 is TGTGCCAGCAGCGTAGACGGTGGAAACACCATATATTTT. This chain connects TRBV9 to TRBJ1-3; no definite D call. CDR3 length equals 13 residues. From germline, CDR1 is SGDLS and CDR2 YYNGEE. Trimming took 0 bases from V and 3 from J, leaving 4 bases between them.

This clone came up a few times. This chain connects TRBV4-1 to TRBJ1-4; TRBD1 might be the D (5 bases). The CDR3 has 15 amino acids. Trimming cost V 1 base and J 8 bases, with 14 bases left between them. The germline V gene has CDR1 MGHRA and CDR2 YSYEKL. The CDR3 spells CASSQGAGLGEKLFF. The DNA for the CDR3 is TGCGCCAGCAGCCAAGGGGCAGGGCTTGGAGAAAAACTGTTTTTT.

This clone has a handful of counts. The rearrangement joins TRBV5-6 to TRBJ2-7, with 12 nucleotides matching TRBD1. The CDR3 loop spans 18 amino acids. Unmatched junction bases numbered 12, after V lost 5 bases and J lost 0 bases. CDR1 is SGHDT, CDR2 YYEEEE, per germline. The CDR3 DNA sequence: TGTGCCAGCAGTCCCTTCGGGACAGGGGGCCTTATCTCCTACGAGCAGTACTTC. It is translated as CASSPFGTGGLISYEQYF.

This clone was counted only a few times. A junction boundary mismatches the germline segment, possibly from a read error. This chain joins TRBV27 and TRBJ2-5; 8 bases align to TRBD2. The CDR3 runs 18 residues. Germline CDR1 reads MNHEY; CDR2 reads SMNVEV (reference sequence). CDR3 coding DNA: TGTGCCGGCAGTTTCTCGGCGGGTAGCGGGAAGTTTCAAGAGACCCAGTACTTC. Translated: CAGSFSAGSGKFQETQYF.

In its sample, this clone was seen a few times. V gene TRBV28 combines with J gene TRBJ1-6; 9 positions match TRBD1. Germline CDR1 and CDR2: MDHEN and SYDVKM. Trimming at V came to 4 bases and at J to 10 bases, leaving 11 bases not matched to a gene. The CDR3 spans 16 residues. The CDR3: CASSSLRTGEGSPLHF. CDR3 DNA: TGTGCCAGCAGTTCACTTCGGACAGGGGAAGGGTCACCCCTCCACTTT.

The rearrangement joins TRBV4-3 to TRBJ1-1; D remains ambiguous. Trimming removed 0 bases at V and 2 bases at J, with 10 bases between. CDR3 length equals 15 residues. Germline values: CDR1 LGHNA, CDR2 YSLEER. The CDR3 is CASSQDRTPNTEAFF. Here the CDR3 DNA reads TGCGCCAGCAGCCAAGACAGGACTCCCAACACTGAAGCTTTCTTT.

This clone appeared a few times. The J gene is TRBJ1-3, the V gene TRBV9, with TRBD1 matching over 7 bases. CDR3 length equals 14 residues. Germline V lookup: CDR1 SGDLS, CDR2 YYNGEE. With 3 bases clipped from V and 2 bases from J, the junction kept 2 bases outside the gene matches. CDR3 coding DNA: TGTGCCAGCAGCGCGACAGGGACTGGAAACACCATATATTTT. This encodes CASSATGTGNTIYF.

The rearrangement links TRBV6-5 to TRBJ1-3; D perhaps matches TRBD1 (6 bases). Trimming removed 8 bases from V and 4 bases from J, with 15 bases in between. This CDR3 is 14 amino acids long. Germline V gives CDR1 MNHEY, CDR2 SVGAGI. CDR3 DNA sequence: TGTGCCAGCTATGCCCGCGGGGGCGGAAACACCATATATTTT. Protein sequence: CASYARGGGNTIYF.

The chain joins TRBV7-2 to TRBJ2-7; the D gene is possibly TRBD2 (5 bases). The CDR3 is made up of 14 amino acids. Germline lookup yields CDR1 SGHTA and CDR2 FQGNSA. V was pared by 4 bases and J by 0 bases, with 10 bases between. The CDR3 here is CASSSDWGSYEQYF. CDR3 nucleotide sequence: TGTGCCAGCAGCTCGGACTGGGGCTCCTACGAGCAGTACTTC.

This clone was counted only a few times. J is TRBJ2-7 and V is TRBV30; no firm D call. Germline loops: CDR1 GTSNPN, CDR2 SVGIG (reference sequence). The CDR3 is 15 amino acids. The V gene lost 1 base and the J gene lost 1 base, with 14 bases spanning the gap. CDR3 residues: CAWSAVTVVSYEQYF. The CDR3 DNA reads TGTGCCTGGAGTGCGGTTACTGTTGTTTCCTACGAGCAGTACTTC.